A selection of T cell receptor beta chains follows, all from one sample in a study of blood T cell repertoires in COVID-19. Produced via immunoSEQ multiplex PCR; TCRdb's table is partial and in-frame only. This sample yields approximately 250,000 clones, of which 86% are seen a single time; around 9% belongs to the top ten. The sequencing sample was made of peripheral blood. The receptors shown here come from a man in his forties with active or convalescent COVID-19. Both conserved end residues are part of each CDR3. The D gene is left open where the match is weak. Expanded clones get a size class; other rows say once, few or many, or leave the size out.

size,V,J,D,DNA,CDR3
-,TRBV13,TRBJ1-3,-,TGTGCCAGCAGCTTAGAGGACAGCCTCTCTGGAAACACCATATATTTT,CASSLEDSLSGNTIYF
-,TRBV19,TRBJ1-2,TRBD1,TGTGCCAGTAGTATTGAGGGACAGGCGAGCTATGGCTACACCTTC,CASSIEGQASYGYTF
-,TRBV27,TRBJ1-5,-,TGTGCCAGCAACCAGGGGTATGGGAACCAGCCCCAGCATTTT,CASNQGYGNQPQHF
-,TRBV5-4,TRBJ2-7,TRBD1,TGTGCCAGCAGCTGGGACAGGGCGAGCTCCTACGAGCAGTACTTC,CASSWDRASSYEQYF
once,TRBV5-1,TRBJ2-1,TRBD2,TGCGCCAGCGAAGATAGCTCCGGGGGGAATGAGCAGTTCTTC,CASEDSSGGNEQFF
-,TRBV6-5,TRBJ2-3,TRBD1,TGTGCCAGCAAGACAGGGCTGAGCACAGATACGCAGTATTTT,CASKTGLSTDTQYF
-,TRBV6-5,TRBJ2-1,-,TGTGCCAGCAGTTACTCCCCCAGAAACAATGAGCAGTTCTTC,CASSYSPRNNEQFF
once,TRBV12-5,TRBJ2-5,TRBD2,TGTGCTAGTGGCCCTAGCGGCTCCCTTCTTGAGACCCAGTACTTC,CASGPSGSLLETQYF
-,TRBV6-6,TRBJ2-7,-,TGTGCCAGCAGTTACTGGGGCAGAGAAGACGAGCAGTACTTC,CASSYWGREDEQYF
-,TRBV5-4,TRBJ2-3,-,TGTGCCAGCAGCTTGGGGGGGGCAGATACGCAGTATTTT,CASSLGGADTQYF
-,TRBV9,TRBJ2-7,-,TGTGCCAGCAGCTCACCTGTAGAGGGGGAGACCTCCTACGAGCAGTACTTC,CASSSPVEGETSYEQYF
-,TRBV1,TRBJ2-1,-,TGCACCAGCACGCGACTTGCGGGCGCCACCAATGAGCAGTTCTTC,CTSTRLAGATNEQFF
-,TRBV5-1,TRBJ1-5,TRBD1,TGCGCCAGCAGCTTGAATCCGGGACAGGGGGCCGGGCAGCCCCAGCATTTT,CASSLNPGQGAGQPQHF
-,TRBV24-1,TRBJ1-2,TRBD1,TGTGCCACCAGTGAGACTCGACAGGGGGCTATAGGCTACACCTTC,CATSETRQGAIGYTF
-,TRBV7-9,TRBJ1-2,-,TGTGCCAGCAGCTTCGCTTCGGGGGACTATGGCTACACCTTC,CASSFASGDYGYTF